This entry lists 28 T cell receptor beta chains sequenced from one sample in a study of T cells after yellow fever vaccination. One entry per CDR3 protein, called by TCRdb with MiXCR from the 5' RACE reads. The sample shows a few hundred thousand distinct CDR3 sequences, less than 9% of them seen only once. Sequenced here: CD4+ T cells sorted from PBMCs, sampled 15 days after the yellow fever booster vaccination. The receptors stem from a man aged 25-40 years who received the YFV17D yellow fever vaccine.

The CDR3 region is CASSPGNEKLFF. The CDR3 region has the DNA TGTGCCAGCTCACCAGGAAATGAAAAACTGTTTTTT. The gene calls are TRBV18 and TRBJ1-4; D is uncertain. Germline V gives CDR1 KGHSH, CDR2 LQKENI. V was trimmed by 2 bases and J by 5 bases, leaving 3 bases between them. The CDR3 has 12 amino acids.

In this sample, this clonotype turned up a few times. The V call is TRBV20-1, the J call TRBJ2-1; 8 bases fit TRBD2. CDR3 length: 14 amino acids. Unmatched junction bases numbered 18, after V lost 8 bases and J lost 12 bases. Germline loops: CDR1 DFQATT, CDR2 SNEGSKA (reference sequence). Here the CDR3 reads CSMTRGSGSGRQFF. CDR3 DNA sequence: TGCAGTATGACTCGTGGGAGCGGGAGCGGACGGCAGTTCTTC.

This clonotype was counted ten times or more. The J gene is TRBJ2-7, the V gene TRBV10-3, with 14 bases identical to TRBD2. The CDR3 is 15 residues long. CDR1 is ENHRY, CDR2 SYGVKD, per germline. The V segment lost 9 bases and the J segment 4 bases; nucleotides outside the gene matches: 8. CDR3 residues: CAIGTSGSRSYEQYF. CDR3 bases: TGTGCCATAGGGACTAGCGGGAGTAGGAGTTACGAGCAGTACTTC.

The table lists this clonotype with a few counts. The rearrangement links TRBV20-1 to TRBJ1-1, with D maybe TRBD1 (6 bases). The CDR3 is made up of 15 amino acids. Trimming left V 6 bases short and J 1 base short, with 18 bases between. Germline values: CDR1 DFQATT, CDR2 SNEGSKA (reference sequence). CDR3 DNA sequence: TGCAGTGCCCCGAGGGGGGGGACGGGGAACACTGAAGCTTTCTTT. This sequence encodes CSAPRGGTGNTEAFF.

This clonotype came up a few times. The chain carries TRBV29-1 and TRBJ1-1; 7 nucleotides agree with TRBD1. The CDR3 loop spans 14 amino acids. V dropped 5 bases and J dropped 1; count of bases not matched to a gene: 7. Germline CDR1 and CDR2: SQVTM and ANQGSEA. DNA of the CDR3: TGCAGCGTTTCCACCGGGACAGCGAACACTGAAGCTTTCTTT. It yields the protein CSVSTGTANTEAFF.

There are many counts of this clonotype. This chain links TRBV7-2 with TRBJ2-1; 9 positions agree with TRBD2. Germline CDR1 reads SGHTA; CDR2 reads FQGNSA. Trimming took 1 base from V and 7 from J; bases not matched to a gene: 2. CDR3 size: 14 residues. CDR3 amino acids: CASSLVGLANEQFF. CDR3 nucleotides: TGTGCCAGCAGCTTAGTGGGACTAGCTAATGAGCAGTTCTTC.

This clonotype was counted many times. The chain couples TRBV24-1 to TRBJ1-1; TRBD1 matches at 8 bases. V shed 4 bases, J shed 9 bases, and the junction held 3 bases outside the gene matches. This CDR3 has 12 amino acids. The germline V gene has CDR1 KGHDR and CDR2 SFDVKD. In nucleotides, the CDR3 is TGTGCCACCAGTGACCCCAGGGGGCAAGCTTTCTTT. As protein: CATSDPRGQAFF.

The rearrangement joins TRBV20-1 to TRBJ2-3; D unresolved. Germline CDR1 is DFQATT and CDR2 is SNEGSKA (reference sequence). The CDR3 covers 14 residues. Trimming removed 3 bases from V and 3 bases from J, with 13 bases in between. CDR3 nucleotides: TGCAGTGCTAGGCGCCTAGGAAAAACAGATACGCAGTATTTT. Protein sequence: CSARRLGKTDTQYF.

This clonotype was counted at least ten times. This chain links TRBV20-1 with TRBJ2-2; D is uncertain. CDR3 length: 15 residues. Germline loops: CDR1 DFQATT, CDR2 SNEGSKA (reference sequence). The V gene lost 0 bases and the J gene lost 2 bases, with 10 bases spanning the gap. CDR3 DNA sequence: TGCAGTGCTAGAGATTCGGGCTACAACACCGGGGAGCTGTTTTTT. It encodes CSARDSGYNTGELFF.

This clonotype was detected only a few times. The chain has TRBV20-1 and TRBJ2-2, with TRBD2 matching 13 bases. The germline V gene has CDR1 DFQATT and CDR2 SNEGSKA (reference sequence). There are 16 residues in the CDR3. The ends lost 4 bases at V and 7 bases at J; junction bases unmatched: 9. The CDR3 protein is CSATLTSGRLSGELFF. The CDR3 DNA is TGCAGTGCTACCCTGACTAGCGGGAGGTTAAGCGGGGAGCTGTTTTTT.

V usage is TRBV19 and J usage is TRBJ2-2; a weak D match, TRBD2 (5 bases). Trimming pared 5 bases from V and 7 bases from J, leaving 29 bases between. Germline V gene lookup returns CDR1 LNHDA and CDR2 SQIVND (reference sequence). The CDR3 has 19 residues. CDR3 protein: CASSLMAQYGGGRIGELFF. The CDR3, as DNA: TGTGCCAGTAGTTTGATGGCTCAGTATGGCGGAGGAAGAATCGGGGAGCTGTTTTTT.

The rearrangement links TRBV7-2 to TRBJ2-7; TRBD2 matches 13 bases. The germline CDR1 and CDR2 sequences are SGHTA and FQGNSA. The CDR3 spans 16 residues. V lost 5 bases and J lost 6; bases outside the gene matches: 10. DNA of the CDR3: TGTGCCAGCAGCGAACAGCCGGGACTAGCGGGACGCGAGCAGTACTTC. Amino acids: CASSEQPGLAGREQYF.

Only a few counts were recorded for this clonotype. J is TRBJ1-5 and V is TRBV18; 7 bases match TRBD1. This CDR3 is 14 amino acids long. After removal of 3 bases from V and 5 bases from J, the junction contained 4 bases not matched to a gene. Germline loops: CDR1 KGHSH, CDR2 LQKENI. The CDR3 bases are TGTGCCAGCTCACCCGGACAGGCCCATCAGCCCCAGCATTTT. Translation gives CASSPGQAHQPQHF.

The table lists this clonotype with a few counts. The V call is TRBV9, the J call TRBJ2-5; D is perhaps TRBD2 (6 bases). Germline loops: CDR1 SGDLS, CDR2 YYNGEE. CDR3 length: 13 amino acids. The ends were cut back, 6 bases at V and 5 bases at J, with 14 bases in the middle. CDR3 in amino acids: CASNKKAGETQYF. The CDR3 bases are TGTGCCAGCAACAAAAAGGCGGGGGAGACCCAGTACTTC.

In DNA form, the CDR3 reads TGTGCCAGCGCGAGACAGGCCATTACCGGGGAGCTGTTTTTT. Translating it yields CASARQAITGELFF. The chain has TRBV12-3 or TRBV12-4 and TRBJ2-2, with D possibly TRBD1 on 6 matching bases. The V end lost 8 bases, the J end lost 5 bases, and 15 bases lay between the germline ends. The CDR3 is 14 residues long.

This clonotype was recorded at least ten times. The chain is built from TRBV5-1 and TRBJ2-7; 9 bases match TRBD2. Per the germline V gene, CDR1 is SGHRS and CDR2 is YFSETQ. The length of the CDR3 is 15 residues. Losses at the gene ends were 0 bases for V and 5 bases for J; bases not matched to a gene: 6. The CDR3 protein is CASSLELAGTHEQYF. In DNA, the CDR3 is TGCGCCAGCAGCTTGGAACTAGCGGGCACACACGAGCAGTACTTC.

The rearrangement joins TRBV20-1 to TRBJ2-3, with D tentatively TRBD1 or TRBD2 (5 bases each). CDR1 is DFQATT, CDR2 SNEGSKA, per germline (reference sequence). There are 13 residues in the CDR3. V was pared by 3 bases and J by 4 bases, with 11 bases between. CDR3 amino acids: CSASRGGPDTQYF. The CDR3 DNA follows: TGCAGTGCTAGTCGGGGCGGCCCAGATACGCAGTATTTT.

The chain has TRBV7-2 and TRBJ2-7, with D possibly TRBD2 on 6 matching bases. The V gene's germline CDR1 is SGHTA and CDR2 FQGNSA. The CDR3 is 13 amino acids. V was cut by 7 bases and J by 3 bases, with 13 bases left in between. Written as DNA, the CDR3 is TGTGCCAGCACCCGGGGGAAAGGCTACGAGCAGTACTTC. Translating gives CASTRGKGYEQYF.

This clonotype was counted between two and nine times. DNA for the CDR3: TGTGCCAGCAGCGCTGGGACAGCACGCGGAAGAAACATTCAGTACTTC. It specifies CASSAGTARGRNIQYF. This chain joins TRBV2 and TRBJ2-4, with 7 bases that match TRBD1. V dropped 6 bases and J dropped 6; count of bases not matched to a gene: 14. The CDR3 runs to 16 residues. Germline loops: CDR1 SNHLY, CDR2 FYNNEI.

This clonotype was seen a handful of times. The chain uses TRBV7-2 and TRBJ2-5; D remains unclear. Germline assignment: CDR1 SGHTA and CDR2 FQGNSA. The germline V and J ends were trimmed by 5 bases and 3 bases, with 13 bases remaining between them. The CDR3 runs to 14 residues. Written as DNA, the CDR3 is TGTGCCAGCAGCCGATACAGATCCGAAGAGACCCAGTACTTC. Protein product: CASSRYRSEETQYF.

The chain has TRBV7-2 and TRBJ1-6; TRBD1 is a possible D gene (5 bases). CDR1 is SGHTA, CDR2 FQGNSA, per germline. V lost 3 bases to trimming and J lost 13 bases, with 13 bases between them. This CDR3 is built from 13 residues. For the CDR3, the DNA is TGTGCCAGCAGCTTCGGGCTCGGGGGGCCCCTCCACTTT. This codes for CASSFGLGGPLHF.

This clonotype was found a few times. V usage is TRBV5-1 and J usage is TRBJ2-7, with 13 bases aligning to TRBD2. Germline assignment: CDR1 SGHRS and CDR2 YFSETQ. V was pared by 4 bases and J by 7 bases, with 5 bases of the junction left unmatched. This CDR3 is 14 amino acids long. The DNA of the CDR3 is TGCGCCAGCAGCCCGAGACTAGCGGGAGGTGAGCAGTACTTC. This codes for CASSPRLAGGEQYF.

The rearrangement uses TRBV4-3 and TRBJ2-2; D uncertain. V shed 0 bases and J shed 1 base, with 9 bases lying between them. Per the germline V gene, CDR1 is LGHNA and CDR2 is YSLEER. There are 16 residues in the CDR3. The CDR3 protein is CASSQDLGGNTGELFF. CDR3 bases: TGCGCCAGCAGCCAAGATCTGGGCGGGAACACCGGGGAGCTGTTTTTT.

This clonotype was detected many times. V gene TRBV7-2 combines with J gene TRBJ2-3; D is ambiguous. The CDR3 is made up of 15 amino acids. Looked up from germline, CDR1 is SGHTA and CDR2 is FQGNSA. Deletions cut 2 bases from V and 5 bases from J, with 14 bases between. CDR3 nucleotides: TGTGCCAGCAGCTTACGTCAGGCATTGCAAGATACGCAGTATTTT. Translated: CASSLRQALQDTQYF.

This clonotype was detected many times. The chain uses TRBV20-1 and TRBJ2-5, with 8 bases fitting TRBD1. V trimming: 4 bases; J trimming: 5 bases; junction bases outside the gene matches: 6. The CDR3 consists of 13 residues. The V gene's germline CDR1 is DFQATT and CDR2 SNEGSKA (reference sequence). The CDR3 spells CSAKSTGGETQYF. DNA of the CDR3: TGCAGTGCTAAAAGCACAGGGGGGGAGACCCAGTACTTC.

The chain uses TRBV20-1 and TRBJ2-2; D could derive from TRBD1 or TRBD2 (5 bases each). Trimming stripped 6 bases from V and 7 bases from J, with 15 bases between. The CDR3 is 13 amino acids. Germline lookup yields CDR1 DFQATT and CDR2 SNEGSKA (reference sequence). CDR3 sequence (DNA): TGCAGTGCACCCGGGACCCCCCACGGGGAGCTGTTTTTT. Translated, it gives CSAPGTPHGELFF.

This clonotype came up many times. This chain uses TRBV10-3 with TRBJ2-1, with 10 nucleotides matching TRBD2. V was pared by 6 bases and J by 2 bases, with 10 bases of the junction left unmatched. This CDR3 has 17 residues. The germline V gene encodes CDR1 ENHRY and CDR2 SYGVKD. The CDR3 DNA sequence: TGTGCCATCAGAGGAGGAGCTAGCGGGAGCCCCTACAATGAGCAGTTCTTC. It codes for CAIRGGASGSPYNEQFF.

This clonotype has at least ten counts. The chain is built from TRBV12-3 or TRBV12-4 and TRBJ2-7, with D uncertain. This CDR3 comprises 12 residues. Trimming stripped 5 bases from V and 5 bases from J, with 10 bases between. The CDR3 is CASSAERHEQYF. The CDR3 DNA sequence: TGTGCCAGCAGTGCTGAAAGGCACGAGCAGTACTTC.